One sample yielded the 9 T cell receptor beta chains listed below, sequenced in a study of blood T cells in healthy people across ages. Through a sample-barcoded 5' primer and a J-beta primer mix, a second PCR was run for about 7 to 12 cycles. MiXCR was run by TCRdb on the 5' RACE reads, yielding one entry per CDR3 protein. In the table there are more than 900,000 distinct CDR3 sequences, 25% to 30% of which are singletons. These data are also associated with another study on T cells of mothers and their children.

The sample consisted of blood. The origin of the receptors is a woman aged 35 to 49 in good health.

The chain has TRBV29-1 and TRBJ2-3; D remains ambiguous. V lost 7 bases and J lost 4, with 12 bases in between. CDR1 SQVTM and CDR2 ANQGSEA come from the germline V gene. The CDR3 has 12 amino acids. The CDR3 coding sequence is TGCAGCGGCGGACCGGGTGCAGATACGCAGTATTTT. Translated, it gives CSGGPGADTQYF.

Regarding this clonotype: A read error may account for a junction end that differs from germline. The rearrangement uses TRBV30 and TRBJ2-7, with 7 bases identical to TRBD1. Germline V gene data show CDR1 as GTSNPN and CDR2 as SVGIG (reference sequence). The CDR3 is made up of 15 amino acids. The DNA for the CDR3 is TGTGCCTGGAGGGGAAACAGGGGACGCGTCGACGAGCGGTACTTC. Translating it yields CAWRGNRGRVDERYF.

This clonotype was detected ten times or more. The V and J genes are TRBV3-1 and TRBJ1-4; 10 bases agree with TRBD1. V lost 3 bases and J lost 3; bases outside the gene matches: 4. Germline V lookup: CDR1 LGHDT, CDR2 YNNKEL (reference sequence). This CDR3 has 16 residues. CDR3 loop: CASSQEGTGANEKLFF. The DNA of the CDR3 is TGTGCCAGCAGCCAGGAAGGGACAGGGGCTAATGAAAAACTGTTTTTT. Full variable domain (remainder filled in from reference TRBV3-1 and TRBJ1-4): DTAVSQTPKYLVTQMGNDKSIKCEQNLGHDTMYWYKQDSKKFLKIMFSYNNKELIINETVPNRFSPKSPDKAHLNLHINSLELGDSAVYFCASSQEGTGANEKLFFGSGTQLSVL.

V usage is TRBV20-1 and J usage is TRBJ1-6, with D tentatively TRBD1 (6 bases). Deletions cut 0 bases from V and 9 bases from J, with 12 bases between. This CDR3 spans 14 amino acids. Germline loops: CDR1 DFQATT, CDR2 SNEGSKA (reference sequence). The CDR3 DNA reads TGCAGTGCTAGAGATCAGGGGTTGGGTTCACCCCTCCACTTT. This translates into CSARDQGLGSPLHF.

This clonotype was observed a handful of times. In DNA, the CDR3 is TGTGCCAGCAGCCAAGTCGGGGGGGAAGAGGTCACAGATACGCAGTATTTT. Translation: CASSQVGGEEVTDTQYF. This chain uses TRBV14 with TRBJ2-3; 8 nucleotides match TRBD2. CDR1 is SGHDN, CDR2 FVKESK, per germline. J lost 2 bases, V lost 1 base, and 8 bases had no gene match. CDR3 length equals 17 residues.

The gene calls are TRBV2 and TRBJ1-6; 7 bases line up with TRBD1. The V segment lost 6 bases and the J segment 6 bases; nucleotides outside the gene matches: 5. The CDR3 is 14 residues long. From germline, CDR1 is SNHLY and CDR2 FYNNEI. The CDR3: CASRGDSVNSPLHF. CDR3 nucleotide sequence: TGTGCCAGCAGGGGGGACAGTGTTAATTCACCCCTCCACTTT.

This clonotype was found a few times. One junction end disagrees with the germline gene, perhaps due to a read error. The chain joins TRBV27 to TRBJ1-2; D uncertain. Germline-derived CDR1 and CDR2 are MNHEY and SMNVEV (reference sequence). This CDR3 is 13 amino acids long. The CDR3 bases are TGTGCCAACAGTCCAGACCTCGTCTATGGCTACACCTTC. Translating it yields CANSPDLVYGYTF.

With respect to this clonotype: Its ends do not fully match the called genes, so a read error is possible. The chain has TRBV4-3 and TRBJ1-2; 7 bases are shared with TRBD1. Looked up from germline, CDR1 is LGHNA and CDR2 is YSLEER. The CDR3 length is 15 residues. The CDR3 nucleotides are TGCACCAGCAGCCAAGGGGACAGAGGAATTAATGGCTACACCTTC. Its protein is CTSSQGDRGINGYTF.

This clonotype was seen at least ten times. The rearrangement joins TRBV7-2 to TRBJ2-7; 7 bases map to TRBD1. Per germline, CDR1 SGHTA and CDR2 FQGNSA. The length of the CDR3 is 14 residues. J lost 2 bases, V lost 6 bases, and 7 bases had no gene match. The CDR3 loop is CASRDRTGAYEQYF. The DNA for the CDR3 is TGTGCCAGCAGAGACAGGACAGGAGCCTACGAGCAGTACTTC.